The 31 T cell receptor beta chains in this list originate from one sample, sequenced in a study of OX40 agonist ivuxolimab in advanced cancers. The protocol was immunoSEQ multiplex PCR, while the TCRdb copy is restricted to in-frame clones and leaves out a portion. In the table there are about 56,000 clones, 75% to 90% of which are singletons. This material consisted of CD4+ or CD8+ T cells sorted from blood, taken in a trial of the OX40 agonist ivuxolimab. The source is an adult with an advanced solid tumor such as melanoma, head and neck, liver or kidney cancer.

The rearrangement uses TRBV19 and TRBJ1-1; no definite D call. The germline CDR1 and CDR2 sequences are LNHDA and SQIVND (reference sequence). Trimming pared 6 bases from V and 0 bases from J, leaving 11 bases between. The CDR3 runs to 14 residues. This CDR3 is CASSNPGLNTEAFF. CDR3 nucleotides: TGTGCCAGTAGCAACCCGGGTCTGAACACTGAAGCTTTCTTT. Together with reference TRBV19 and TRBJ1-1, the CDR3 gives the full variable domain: DGGITQSPKYLFRKEGQNVTLSCEQNLNHDAMYWYRQDPGQGLRLIYYSQIVNDFQKGDIAEGYSVSREKKESFPLTVTSAQKNPTAFYLCASSNPGLNTEAFFGQGTRLTVV.

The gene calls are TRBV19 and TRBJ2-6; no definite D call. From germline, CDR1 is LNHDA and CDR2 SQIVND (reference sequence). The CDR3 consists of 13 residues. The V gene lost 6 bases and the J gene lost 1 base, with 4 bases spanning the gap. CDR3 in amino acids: CASRVSGANVLTF. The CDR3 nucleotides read TGTGCCAGTAGGGTTTCTGGGGCCAACGTCCTGACTTTC.

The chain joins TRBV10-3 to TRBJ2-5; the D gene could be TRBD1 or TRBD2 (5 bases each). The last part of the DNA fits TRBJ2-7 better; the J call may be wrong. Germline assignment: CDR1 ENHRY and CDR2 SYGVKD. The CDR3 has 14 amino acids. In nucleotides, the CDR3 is TGTGCCAGTATGGGACCAGCTAACTCTCTCGAGCAGTACTTC. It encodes CASMGPANSLEQYF.

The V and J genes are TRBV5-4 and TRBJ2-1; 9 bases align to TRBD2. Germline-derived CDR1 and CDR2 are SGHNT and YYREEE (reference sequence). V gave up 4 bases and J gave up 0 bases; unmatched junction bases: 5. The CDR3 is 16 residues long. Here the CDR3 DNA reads TGTGCCAGCAGCGGCGGACTAGCGAGCTCCTACAATGAGCAGTTCTTC. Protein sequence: CASSGGLASSYNEQFF.

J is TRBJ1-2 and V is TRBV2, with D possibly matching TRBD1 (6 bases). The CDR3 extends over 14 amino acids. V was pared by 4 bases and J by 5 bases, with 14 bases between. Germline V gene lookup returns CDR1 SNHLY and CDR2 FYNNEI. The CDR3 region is CASSASGTHYGYTF. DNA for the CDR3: TGTGCCAGCAGTGCTTCCGGGACACATTATGGCTACACCTTC.

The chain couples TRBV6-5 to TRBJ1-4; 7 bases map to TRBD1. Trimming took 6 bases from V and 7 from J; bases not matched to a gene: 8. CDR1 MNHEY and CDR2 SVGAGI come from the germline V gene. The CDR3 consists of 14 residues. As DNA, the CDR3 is TGTGCCAGCAGCCTTACAGGGGAGGGTGAAAAACTGTTTTTT. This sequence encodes CASSLTGEGEKLFF.

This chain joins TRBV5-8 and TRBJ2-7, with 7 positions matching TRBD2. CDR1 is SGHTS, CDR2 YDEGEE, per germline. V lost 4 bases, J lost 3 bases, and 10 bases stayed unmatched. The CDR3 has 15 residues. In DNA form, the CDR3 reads TGTGCCAGCAGCCGAGTAGCGGGTTACAGCTACGAGCAGTACTTC. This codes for CASSRVAGYSYEQYF.

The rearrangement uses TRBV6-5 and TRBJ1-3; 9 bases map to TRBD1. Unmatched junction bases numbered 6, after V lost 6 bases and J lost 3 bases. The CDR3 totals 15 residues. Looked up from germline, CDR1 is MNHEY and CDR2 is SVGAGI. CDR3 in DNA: TGTGCCAGCAGCCTTACAGGGGGCAGTGGAAACACCATATATTTT. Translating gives CASSLTGGSGNTIYF.

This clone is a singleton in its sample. In nucleotides, the CDR3 is TGTGCCAGCAGCACCGGGACAGGTCTAGTTAATGAAAAACTGTTTTTT. Its protein is CASSTGTGLVNEKLFF. This rearrangement joins TRBV5-4 to TRBJ1-4, with 8 positions matching TRBD1. CDR1 and CDR2 from the germline V gene are SGHNT and YYREEE (reference sequence). Trimming at V came to 4 bases and at J to 4 bases, leaving 9 bases not matched to a gene. The CDR3 extends over 16 amino acids.

Written as DNA, the CDR3 is TGCGCCAGCAGCCCCCCCGGGCTAGCGGGAGGTTCTGATACGCAGTATTTT. It codes for CASSPPGLAGGSDTQYF. The V gene is TRBV5-1, the J gene TRBJ2-3; 11 nucleotides line up with TRBD2. V gave up 4 bases and J gave up 6 bases; unmatched junction bases: 13. Germline loops: CDR1 SGHRS, CDR2 YFSETQ. This CDR3 is 17 amino acids long.

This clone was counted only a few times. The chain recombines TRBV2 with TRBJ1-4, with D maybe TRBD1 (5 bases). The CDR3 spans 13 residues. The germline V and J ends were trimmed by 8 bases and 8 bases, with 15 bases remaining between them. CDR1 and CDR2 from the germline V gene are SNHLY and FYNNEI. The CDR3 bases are TGTGCCAGCCACGAGGGGCCAGGGGAAAAACTGTTTTTT. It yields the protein CASHEGPGEKLFF.

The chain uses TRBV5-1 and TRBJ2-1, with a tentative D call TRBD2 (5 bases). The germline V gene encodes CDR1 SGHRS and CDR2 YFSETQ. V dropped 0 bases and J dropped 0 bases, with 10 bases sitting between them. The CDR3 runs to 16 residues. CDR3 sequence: CASSLAGGSSYNEQFF. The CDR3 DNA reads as TGCGCCAGCAGCTTGGCAGGCGGGTCCTCCTACAATGAGCAGTTCTTC.

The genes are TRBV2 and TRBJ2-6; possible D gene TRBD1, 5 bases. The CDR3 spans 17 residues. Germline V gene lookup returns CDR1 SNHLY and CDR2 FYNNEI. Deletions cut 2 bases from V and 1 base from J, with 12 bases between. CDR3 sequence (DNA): TGTGCCAGCAGTGAATTACAGGCCGGTTCTGGGGCCAACGTCCTGACTTTC. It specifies CASSELQAGSGANVLTF.

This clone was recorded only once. CDR3 nucleotide sequence: TGTGCCAGCAGCTTTGGACTAGCGGGATACGGTAACATTCAGTACTTC. Its translation is CASSFGLAGYGNIQYF. This chain links TRBV5-5 with TRBJ2-4; 12 positions match TRBD2. This CDR3 has 16 amino acids. The germline V gene encodes CDR1 SGHKS and CDR2 YYEKEE (reference sequence). V lost 2 bases, J lost 7 bases, and 7 bases stayed unmatched.

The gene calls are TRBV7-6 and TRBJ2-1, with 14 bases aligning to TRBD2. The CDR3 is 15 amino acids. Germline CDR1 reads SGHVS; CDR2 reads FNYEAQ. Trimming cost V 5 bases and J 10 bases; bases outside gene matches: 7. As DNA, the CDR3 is TGTGCCAGCAGCCCCGGGACTAGCGGGAGCTGGGAGCAGTTCTTC. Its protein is CASSPGTSGSWEQFF.

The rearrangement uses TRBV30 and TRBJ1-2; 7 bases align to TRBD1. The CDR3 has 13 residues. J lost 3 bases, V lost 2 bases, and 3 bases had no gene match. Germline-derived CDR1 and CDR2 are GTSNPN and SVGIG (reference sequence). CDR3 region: CAWSPDRDYGYTF. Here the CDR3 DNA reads TGTGCCTGGAGTCCCGACAGGGACTATGGCTACACCTTC.

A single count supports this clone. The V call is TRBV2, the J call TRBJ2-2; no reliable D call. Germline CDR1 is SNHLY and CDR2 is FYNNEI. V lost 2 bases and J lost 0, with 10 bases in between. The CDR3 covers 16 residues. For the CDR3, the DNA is TGTGCCAGCAGTGAAATTGGGTTCGCGAACACCGGGGAGCTGTTTTTT. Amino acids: CASSEIGFANTGELFF. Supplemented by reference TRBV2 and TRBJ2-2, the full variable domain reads EPEVTQTPSHQVTQMGQEVILRCVPISNHLYFYWYRQILGQKVEFLVSFYNNEISEKSEIFDDQFSVERPDGSNFTLKIRSTKLEDSAMYFCASSEIGFANTGELFFGEGSRLTVL.

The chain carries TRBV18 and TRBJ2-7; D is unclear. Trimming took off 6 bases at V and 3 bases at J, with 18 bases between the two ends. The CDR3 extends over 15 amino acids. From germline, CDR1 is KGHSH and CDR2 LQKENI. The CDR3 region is CASSPQVTGGYEQYF. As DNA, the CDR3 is TGTGCCAGCTCCCCTCAAGTGACGGGCGGCTACGAGCAGTACTTC.

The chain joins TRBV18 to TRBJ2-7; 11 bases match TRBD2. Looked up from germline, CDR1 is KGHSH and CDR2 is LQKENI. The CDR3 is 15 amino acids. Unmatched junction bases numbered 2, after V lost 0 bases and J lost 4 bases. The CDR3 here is CASSPPLAGEYEQYF. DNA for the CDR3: TGTGCCAGCTCACCACCACTAGCGGGGGAATACGAGCAGTACTTC.

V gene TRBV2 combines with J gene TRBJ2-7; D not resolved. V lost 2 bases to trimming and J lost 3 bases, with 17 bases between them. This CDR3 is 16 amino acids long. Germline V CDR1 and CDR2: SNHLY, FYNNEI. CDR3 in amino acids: CASSEFLEAVHYEQYF. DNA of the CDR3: TGTGCCAGCAGTGAATTTCTTGAGGCGGTCCACTACGAGCAGTACTTC.

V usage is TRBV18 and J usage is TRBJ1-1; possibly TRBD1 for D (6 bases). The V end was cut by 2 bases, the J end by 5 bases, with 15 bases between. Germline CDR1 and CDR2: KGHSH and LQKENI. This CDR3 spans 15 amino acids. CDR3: CASSPGRGLWTEAFF. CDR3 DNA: TGTGCCAGCTCACCAGGCAGGGGATTATGGACTGAAGCTTTCTTT.

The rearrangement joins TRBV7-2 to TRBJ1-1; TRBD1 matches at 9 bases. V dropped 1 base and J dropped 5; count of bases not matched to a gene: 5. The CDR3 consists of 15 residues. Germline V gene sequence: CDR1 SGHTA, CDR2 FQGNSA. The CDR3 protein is CASSLVYGQGTEAFF. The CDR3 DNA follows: TGTGCCAGCAGCTTAGTTTACGGACAGGGGACTGAAGCTTTCTTT.

The DNA of the CDR3 is TGTGCCAGCAGCTTAGGACAGGGGGGGGTCGAGCAGTACTTC. Its translation: CASSLGQGGVEQYF. The rearrangement joins TRBV13 to TRBJ2-7; weak D call: TRBD1 (8 bases). CDR3 length: 14 residues. Germline CDR1 PRHDT, CDR2 FYEKMQ (reference sequence). V was pared by 0 bases and J by 6 bases, with 12 bases between.

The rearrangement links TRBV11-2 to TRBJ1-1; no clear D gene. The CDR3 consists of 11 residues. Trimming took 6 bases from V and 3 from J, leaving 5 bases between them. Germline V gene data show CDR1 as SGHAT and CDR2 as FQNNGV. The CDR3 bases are TGTGCCAGCAGTGGGTACACTGAAGCTTTCTTT. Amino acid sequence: CASSGYTEAFF.

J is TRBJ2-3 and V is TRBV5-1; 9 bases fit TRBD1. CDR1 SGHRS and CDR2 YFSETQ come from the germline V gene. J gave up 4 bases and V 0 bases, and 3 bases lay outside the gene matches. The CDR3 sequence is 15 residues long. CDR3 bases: TGCGCCAGCAGCTTGGGGGGACAGGGTGCAGATACGCAGTATTTT. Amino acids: CASSLGGQGADTQYF.

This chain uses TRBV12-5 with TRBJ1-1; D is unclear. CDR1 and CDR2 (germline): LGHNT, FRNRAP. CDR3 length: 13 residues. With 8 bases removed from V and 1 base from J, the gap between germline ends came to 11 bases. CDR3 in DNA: TGTGCTAGTAGCACCCGTGGGAACACTGAAGCTTTCTTT. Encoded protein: CASSTRGNTEAFF.

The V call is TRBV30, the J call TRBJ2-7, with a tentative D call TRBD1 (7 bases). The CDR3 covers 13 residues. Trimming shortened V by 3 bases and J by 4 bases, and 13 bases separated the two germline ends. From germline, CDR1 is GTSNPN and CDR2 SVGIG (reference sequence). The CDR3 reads CAWRSRGAYEQYF. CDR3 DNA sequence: TGTGCCTGGAGGAGCAGGGGGGCTTACGAGCAGTACTTC.

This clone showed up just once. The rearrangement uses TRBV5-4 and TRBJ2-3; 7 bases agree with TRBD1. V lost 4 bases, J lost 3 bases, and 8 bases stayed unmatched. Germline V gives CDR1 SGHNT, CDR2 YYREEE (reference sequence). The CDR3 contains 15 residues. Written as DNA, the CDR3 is TGTGCCAGCAGCCAGCAGACAGGGAGAACAGATACGCAGTATTTT. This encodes CASSQQTGRTDTQYF.

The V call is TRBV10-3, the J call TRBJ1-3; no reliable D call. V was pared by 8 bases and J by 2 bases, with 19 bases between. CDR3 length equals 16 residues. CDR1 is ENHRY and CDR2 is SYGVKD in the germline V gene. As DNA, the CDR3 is TGTGCCATCCGATTTACTCTGACCGAACCTGGAAACACCATATATTTT. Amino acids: CAIRFTLTEPGNTIYF.

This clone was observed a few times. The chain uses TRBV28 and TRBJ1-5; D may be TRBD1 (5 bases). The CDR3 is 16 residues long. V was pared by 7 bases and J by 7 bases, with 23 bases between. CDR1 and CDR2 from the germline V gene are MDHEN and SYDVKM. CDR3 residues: CASTLSRASSKQPQHF. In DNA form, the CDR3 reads TGTGCCAGCACCCTGAGCAGGGCCTCCTCGAAGCAGCCCCAGCATTTT. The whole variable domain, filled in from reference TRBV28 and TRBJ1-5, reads DVKVTQSSRYLVKRTGEKVFLECVQDMDHENMFWYRQDPGLGLRLIYFSYDVKMKEKGDIPEGYSVSREKKERFSLILESASTNQTSMYLCASTLSRASSKQPQHFGDGTRLSIL.

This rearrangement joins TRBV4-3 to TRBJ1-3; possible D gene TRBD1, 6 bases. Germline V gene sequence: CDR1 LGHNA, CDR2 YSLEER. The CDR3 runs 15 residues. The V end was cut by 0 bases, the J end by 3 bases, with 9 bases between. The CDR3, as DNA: TGCGCCAGCAGCCAAGATGTAGGGGGTGGAAACACCATATATTTT. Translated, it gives CASSQDVGGGNTIYF.